This TCR beta chain originates from a study of OX40 agonist ivuxolimab in advanced cancers. Study results and limitations: The average count of expanded clones was higher among CD8+ T cells than among CD4+.

The method was immunoSEQ multiplex PCR; TCRdb's version includes in-frame clones alone and lacks a portion of them. The sample holds approximately 100,000 clones, roughly 90% seen once. Blood sampling was done at baseline, cycle 4 day 1, and cycle 7 day 1. The table lists this clone with a count of one. Its antigen is currently unknown. Germline V gene sequence: CDR1 SGDLS, CDR2 YYNGEE. Trimming removed 4 bases from V and 6 bases from J, with 14 bases in between. This CDR3 has 14 residues. The chain combines TRBV9 with TRBJ2-4; the D gene is possibly TRBD2 (6 bases). The TCR originated in an adult with an advanced solid tumor such as melanoma, head and neck, liver or kidney cancer. Sample: CD4+ or CD8+ T cells sorted from blood, taken in a trial of the OX40 agonist ivuxolimab. CDR3 nucleotide sequence: TGTGCCAGCAGCACGTGGGGGGAAAGAAACATTCAGTACTTC. Its translation: CASSTWGERNIQYF.